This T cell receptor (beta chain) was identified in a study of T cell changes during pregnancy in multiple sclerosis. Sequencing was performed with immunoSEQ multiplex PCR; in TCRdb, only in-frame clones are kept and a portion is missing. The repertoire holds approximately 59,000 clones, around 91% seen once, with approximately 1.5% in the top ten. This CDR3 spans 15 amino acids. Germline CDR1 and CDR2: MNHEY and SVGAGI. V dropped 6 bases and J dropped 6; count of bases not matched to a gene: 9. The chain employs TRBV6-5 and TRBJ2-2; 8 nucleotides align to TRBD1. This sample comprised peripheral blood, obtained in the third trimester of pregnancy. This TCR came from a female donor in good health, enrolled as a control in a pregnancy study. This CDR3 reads CASRTDRVVSGELFF. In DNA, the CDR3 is TGTGCCAGCAGGACGGACAGGGTGGTATCCGGGGAGCTGTTTTTT.